This T cell receptor beta chain derives from a study of control samples from healthy donors and cancer patients. Clones were sequenced by immunoSEQ multiplex PCR, and TCRdb holds only the in-frame ones, with some missing. This repertoire comprises about 210,000 clones; its ten largest clones make up roughly 2.2%. Sequencing was performed on blood. This TCR was recovered from a woman in her 30s in good health.

CDR3 nucleotides: TGTGCCAGCAGTTTATCTCCGCAGCGGCCCCAGCATTTT. Translated: CASSLSPQRPQHF. This chain connects TRBV28 to TRBJ1-5; D uncertain. Trimming took off 1 base at V and 9 bases at J, with 10 bases between the two ends. The length of the CDR3 is 13 residues. Germline-derived CDR1 and CDR2 are MDHEN and SYDVKM. Variable domain in full (rest from reference TRBV28 and TRBJ1-5): DVKVTQSSRYLVKRTGEKVFLECVQDMDHENMFWYRQDPGLGLRLIYFSYDVKMKEKGDIPEGYSVSREKKERFSLILESASTNQTSMYLCASSLSPQRPQHFGDGTRLSIL.